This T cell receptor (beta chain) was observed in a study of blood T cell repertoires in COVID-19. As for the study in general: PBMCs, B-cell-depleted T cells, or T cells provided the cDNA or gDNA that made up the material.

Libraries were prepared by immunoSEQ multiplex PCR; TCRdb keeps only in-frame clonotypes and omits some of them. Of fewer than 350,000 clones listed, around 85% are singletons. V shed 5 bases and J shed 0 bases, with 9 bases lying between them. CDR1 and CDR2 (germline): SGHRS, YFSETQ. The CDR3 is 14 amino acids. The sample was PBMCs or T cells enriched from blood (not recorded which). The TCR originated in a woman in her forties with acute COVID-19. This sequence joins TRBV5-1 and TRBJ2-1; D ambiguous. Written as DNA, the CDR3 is TGCGCCAGCAGTATGCCGAGCTCCTACAATGAGCAGTTCTTC. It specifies CASSMPSSYNEQFF.